What follows are 24 T cell receptor beta chains derived from one specimen sequenced in a study of cytomegalovirus exposure and HLA in healthy donors. The PCR ran on 60 Vbeta and 13 Jbeta primers. Sequencing used immunoSEQ multiplex PCR; TCRdb keeps in-frame clones, though not all of them. The sample carries more than 150,000 clones, 80% recorded once. Sequenced material: PBMCs. The receptors derive from a woman aged 25 to 39 in good health and CMV-seronegative.

V gene TRBV10-1 combines with J gene TRBJ2-7; D perhaps matches TRBD2 (5 bases). This CDR3 region has 13 residues. Germline CDR1 reads WNHNN; CDR2 reads SYGVQD (reference sequence). V lost 9 bases and J lost 0, with 12 bases in between. CDR3 in amino acids: CASPRRSSYEQYF. CDR3 in DNA: TGCGCCAGTCCTCGGAGGAGCTCCTACGAGCAGTACTTC.

The chain recombines TRBV19 with TRBJ2-7; TRBD2 is a possible D gene (5 bases). V lost 3 bases and J lost 2, with 11 bases in between. Germline V gives CDR1 LNHDA, CDR2 SQIVND (reference sequence). The CDR3 loop spans 14 amino acids. CDR3 sequence: CASSIGLATYEQYF. CDR3 in DNA: TGTGCCAGTAGTATCGGACTTGCCACCTACGAGCAGTACTTC. The full variable domain, with the rest looked up from reference TRBV19 and TRBJ2-7, is DGGITQSPKYLFRKEGQNVTLSCEQNLNHDAMYWYRQDPGQGLRLIYYSQIVNDFQKGDIAEGYSVSREKKESFPLTVTSAQKNPTAFYLCASSIGLATYEQYFGPGTRLTVT.

The rearrangement links TRBV5-1 to TRBJ1-4; no clear D gene. Trimming cost V 2 bases and J 1 base, with 12 bases left between them. Germline V lookup: CDR1 SGHRS, CDR2 YFSETQ. The CDR3 contains 16 residues. The CDR3 region has the DNA TGCGCCAGCAGCTTCCTTACACAGCAAACTAATGAAAAACTGTTTTTT. This gives the protein CASSFLTQQTNEKLFF.

This clone turned up a few times. At one of its ends the junction is not consistent with the germline gene, which may arise from a read error. The V gene is TRBV7-7, the J gene TRBJ2-5; TRBD1 matches 10 bases. The CDR3 covers 15 residues. From germline, CDR1 is SSHAT and CDR2 FNYEAQ (reference sequence). CDR3 DNA sequence: TGTGCTAGCAGCTTAACCGGGACAGGGGAAGAGACCCAGTACTTC. The encoded protein is CASSLTGTGEETQYF.

This clone was observed a handful of times. V is TRBV12-5 and J is TRBJ1-6; TRBD1 matches 9 bases. Trimming took 3 bases from V and 10 from J; bases not matched to a gene: 4. This CDR3 contains 14 residues. Per germline, CDR1 LGHNT and CDR2 FRNRAP. This chain's CDR3 is CASGLTGGSSPLHF. CDR3 DNA: TGTGCTAGTGGTTTAACAGGGGGCAGCTCACCCCTCCACTTT.

The chain combines TRBV27 with TRBJ2-7; TRBD1 matches at 9 bases. Per the germline V gene, CDR1 is MNHEY and CDR2 is SMNVEV (reference sequence). CDR3 length: 13 amino acids. With 3 bases clipped from V and 6 bases from J, the junction kept 3 bases outside the gene matches. The CDR3 protein is CASSLNRGREQYF. The CDR3 bases are TGTGCCAGCAGTTTGAACAGGGGGCGCGAGCAGTACTTC.

The V call is TRBV11-3, the J call TRBJ1-2; the D is unclear. The CDR3 spans 14 residues. V was pared by 2 bases and J by 2 bases, with 9 bases between. CDR1 is SGHNT, CDR2 YENEEA, per germline. In nucleotides, the CDR3 is TGTGCCAGCAGCTTACAGGCCCCCAACTATGGCTACACCTTC. This encodes CASSLQAPNYGYTF. Full variable domain (remainder filled in from reference TRBV11-3 and TRBJ1-2): EAGVVQSPRYKIIEKKQPVAFWCNPISGHNTLYWYLQNLGQGPELLIRYENEEAVDDSQLPKDRFSAERLKGVDSTLKIQPAELGDSAVYLCASSLQAPNYGYTFGSGTRLTVV.

This chain connects TRBV29-1 to TRBJ2-2, with no clear D. Germline assignment: CDR1 SQVTM and CDR2 ANQGSEA. V lost 5 bases and J 0 bases, leaving 7 bases between the germline ends. This CDR3 is built from 13 residues. The DNA of the CDR3 is TGCAGCGTTCATGTGTCGAACACCGGGGAGCTGTTTTTT. Protein product: CSVHVSNTGELFF.

This clone showed up just once. The chain uses TRBV6-1 and TRBJ2-7; D ambiguous. The ends were cut back, 6 bases at V and 2 bases at J, with 11 bases in the middle. Germline-derived CDR1 and CDR2 are MNHNS and SASEGT. This CDR3 contains 13 residues. The CDR3 DNA reads TGTGCCAGCAGCCGAACTATTACCTACGAGCAGTACTTC. Residues: CASSRTITYEQYF.

The rearrangement joins TRBV30 to TRBJ1-5; the D gene is possibly TRBD1 (5 bases). The CDR3 totals 16 residues. Deletions cut 0 bases from V and 2 bases from J, with 14 bases between. Germline assignment: CDR1 GTSNPN and CDR2 SVGIG (reference sequence). CDR3 in amino acids: CAWSVIGQGRNQPQHF. CDR3 coding DNA: TGTGCCTGGAGTGTTATTGGTCAGGGCCGCAATCAGCCCCAGCATTTT.

This clone has only one observation. The chain has TRBV6-1 and TRBJ2-1; TRBD1 agrees at 9 bases. Germline trimming cut 6 bases from V and 3 bases from J; bases unmatched to any gene: 6. From germline, CDR1 is MNHNS and CDR2 SASEGT. The CDR3 length is 15 residues. The CDR3 loop reads CASRKTGGNYNEQFF. CDR3 sequence (DNA): TGTGCCAGCAGGAAGACAGGGGGAAACTACAATGAGCAGTTCTTC.

The rearrangement links TRBV9 to TRBJ2-2; 10 bases fit TRBD1. The germline CDR1 and CDR2 sequences are SGDLS and YYNGEE. The junction had 6 bases not matched to a gene; V was cut back by 3 bases and J by 4 bases. The CDR3 sequence is 16 residues long. This chain's CDR3 is CASSGQGAVSTGELFF. Written as DNA, the CDR3 is TGTGCCAGCAGCGGACAGGGGGCAGTGAGCACCGGGGAGCTGTTTTTT.

This chain joins TRBV27 and TRBJ1-5; D not resolved. The CDR3 spans 17 residues. V lost 6 bases and J 2 bases, leaving 20 bases between the germline ends. Germline V gene data show CDR1 as MNHEY and CDR2 as SMNVEV (reference sequence). CDR3 region: CASSYRWQPEGNQPQHF. The CDR3 DNA is TGTGCCAGCAGCTACCGATGGCAGCCTGAGGGCAATCAGCCCCAGCATTTT.

This clone was observed a handful of times. This sequence joins TRBV5-1 and TRBJ2-3; a weak D match, TRBD2 (7 bases). The CDR3 is made up of 16 amino acids. Germline V CDR1 and CDR2: SGHRS, YFSETQ. The V gene lost 1 base and the J gene lost 2 bases, with 14 bases spanning the gap. This CDR3 is CASSLFGGANTDTQYF. DNA of the CDR3: TGCGCCAGCAGCTTGTTTGGGGGGGCTAACACAGATACGCAGTATTTT.

This chain uses TRBV19 with TRBJ2-2, with 7 positions matching TRBD2. The V segment lost 8 bases and the J segment 5 bases; nucleotides outside the gene matches: 11. Germline CDR1 and CDR2: LNHDA and SQIVND (reference sequence). The CDR3 contains 15 residues. The CDR3 loop reads CASHPLGGGTGELFF. DNA for the CDR3: TGTGCCAGTCACCCCCTGGGGGGAGGGACCGGGGAGCTGTTTTTT.

The V and J genes are TRBV5-4 and TRBJ2-1; TRBD1 aligns across 9 bases. The CDR3 is 17 residues long. J was trimmed by 6 bases and V by 5 bases; bases with no gene match: 15. Germline CDR1 is SGHNT and CDR2 is YYREEE (reference sequence). The CDR3 sequence is CASSRPTGTGTPNEQFF. The CDR3 DNA reads TGTGCCAGCAGTCGCCCCACCGGGACAGGGACCCCCAATGAGCAGTTCTTC.

The rearrangement uses TRBV23-1 and TRBJ2-5, with D perhaps matching TRBD2 (6 bases). TRBV23-1 is assigned to the ORF class and has an uncertain function. CDR3 length: 14 residues. V was trimmed by 6 bases and J by 7 bases, leaving 18 bases between them. This CDR3 reads CASRGGCPSRTQYF. CDR3 nucleotide sequence: TGCGCCAGCAGGGGAGGATGTCCCTCTAGGACCCAGTACTTC.

This chain joins TRBV6-5 and TRBJ1-6; TRBD1 matches 7 bases. Germline values: CDR1 MNHEY, CDR2 SVGAGI. This CDR3 is built from 15 residues. With 6 bases clipped from V and 6 bases from J, the junction kept 8 bases outside the gene matches. CDR3 protein: CASSLDRRVNSPLHF. The CDR3 DNA reads TGTGCCAGCAGCCTGGACAGGAGAGTTAATTCACCCCTCCACTTT.

The V gene is TRBV6-5, the J gene TRBJ2-7; 9 bases map to TRBD2. CDR3 length: 14 amino acids. Germline V gene sequence: CDR1 MNHEY, CDR2 SVGAGI. The J segment lost 6 bases and the V segment lost 5 bases, leaving 8 bases of the junction unmatched. CDR3 region: CASSVVAGVSEQYF. The CDR3 coding sequence is TGTGCCAGCAGTGTTGTAGCGGGGGTTAGCGAGCAGTACTTC.

The chain joins TRBV30 to TRBJ1-1; the D is unclear. Trimming removed 4 bases from V and 5 bases from J, with 14 bases in between. CDR1 GTSNPN and CDR2 SVGIG come from the germline V gene (reference sequence). CDR3 length: 13 amino acids. The CDR3 nucleotides are TGTGCCTGGACGTTGGAGCGTCTGACTGAAGCTTTCTTT. Protein sequence: CAWTLERLTEAFF. The full variable domain, in which reference TRBV30 and TRBJ1-1 provide the parts outside the CDR3, is SQTIHQWPATLVQPVGSPLSLECTVEGTSNPNLYWYRQAAGRGLQLLFYSVGIGQISSEVPQNLSASRPQDRQFILSSKKLLLSDSGFYLCAWTLERLTEAFFGQGTRLTVV.

The rearrangement joins TRBV7-9 to TRBJ2-7, with a tentative D call TRBD1 (5 bases). Trimming took off 0 bases at V and 0 bases at J, with 18 bases between the two ends. This CDR3 has 18 amino acids. Germline CDR1 is SEHNR and CDR2 is FQNEAQ (reference sequence). The CDR3 bases are TGTGCCAGCAGCTTAGCGCTGGGGCGAACTACAGACTCCTACGAGCAGTACTTC. Protein product: CASSLALGRTTDSYEQYF.

The rearrangement links TRBV19 to TRBJ1-1, with 8 positions matching TRBD1. Unmatched junction bases numbered 9, after V lost 7 bases and J lost 5 bases. The germline V gene has CDR1 LNHDA and CDR2 SQIVND (reference sequence). The CDR3 runs 14 residues. CDR3 protein: CASNKSGGRTEAFF. The CDR3 region has the DNA TGTGCCAGTAATAAATCAGGGGGCAGGACTGAAGCTTTCTTT.

The chain uses TRBV11-2 and TRBJ1-6; the D is unclear. With 6 bases removed from V and 2 bases from J, the gap between germline ends came to 11 bases. Germline values: CDR1 SGHAT, CDR2 FQNNGV. The CDR3 is 15 residues long. The CDR3: CASSSGRTYNSPLHF. The CDR3 DNA sequence: TGTGCCAGCAGTTCCGGGAGGACCTATAATTCACCCCTCCACTTT. The variable domain in full, with the rest retrieved from reference TRBV11-2 and TRBJ1-6, is EAGVAQSPRYKIIEKRQSVAFWCNPISGHATLYWYQQILGQGPKLLIQFQNNGVVDDSQLPKDRFSAERLKGVDSTLKIQPAKLEDSAVYLCASSSGRTYNSPLHFGNGTRLTVT.

This rearrangement joins TRBV30 to TRBJ1-1; 7 bases fit TRBD1. The CDR3 totals 16 residues. V gave up 3 bases and J gave up 5 bases; unmatched junction bases: 15. Germline CDR1 and CDR2: GTSNPN and SVGIG (reference sequence). The CDR3 DNA is TGTGCCTGGAGGTGGCGGGGACCCAACAGGGGAACTGAAGCTTTCTTT. Protein sequence: CAWRWRGPNRGTEAFF.